This TCR beta chain came from a study of shared clonotypes between healthy human individuals. Study-wide results and caveats: Represented diversity, genetic and exposure-history alike, was limited by few donors. Naive subsets usually exceeded memory subsets in estimated richness.

Worth noting for this clone: Its target is unknown.

Germline CDR1 and CDR2: LNHNV and YYDKDF (reference sequence). CDR3 size: 15 residues. V shed 5 bases, J shed 5 bases, and the junction held 10 bases outside the gene matches. The data were produced by immunoSEQ multiplex PCR, yet TCRdb's version contains in-frame clones alone and is incomplete. The repertoire has approximately 1,500,000 clones, 95% to 99% of them found once; the top ten carry 0.45%. This TCR was recovered from a young man in good health. The sample comprised naive CD4+ T cells sorted from blood. Subset given: CD45RA+ positively selected. This chain connects TRBV15 to TRBJ2-3; TRBD2 agrees at 7 bases. CDR3 sequence (DNA): TGTGCCACCAGCTCCGCGGGGAGGGCCGGAGATACGCAGTATTTT. Its protein is CATSSAGRAGDTQYF. Complete variable domain (other parts from reference TRBV15 and TRBJ2-3): DAMVIQNPRYQVTQFGKPVTLSCSQTLNHNVMYWYQQKSSQAPKLLFHYYDKDFNNEADTPDNFQSRRPNTSFCFLDIRSPGLGDTAMYLCATSSAGRAGDTQYFGPGTRLTVL.